The clone carrying this T cell receptor (beta chain) was detected ten times or more. The antigen is unknown. The source of the sample is a study of T-cell reconstitution after alpha-beta-depleted transplantation in children. Findings and caveats of the study: A year had passed since transplant, and T-cell counts and diversity by then came mostly from newly produced T cells. Elevated TCRbeta diversity at day 60 was traced, in some patients, to surviving recipient T cells and thymic progenitors. Roughly two months post-transplant, alpha-beta T cells reportedly originated from several hundred graft clones that had expanded.

It was with unique molecular identifiers that the TCRbeta library was prepared. One entry per CDR3 protein results from TCRdb running MiXCR on the PCR reads. The repertoire consists of about 300,000 distinct CDR3 sequences, with around 10% occurring once and the leading ten covering less than 8%. The CDR3 totals 14 residues. Trimming left V 4 bases short and J 5 bases short, with 12 bases between. The TCR sequence derives from a boy younger than two with acute myeloid leukemia, due to receive a stem cell transplant. The rearrangement links TRBV12-3 or TRBV12-4 to TRBJ1-5; D is unclear. The starting material was PBMCs, obtained before TCRalphabeta/CD19-depleted stem cell transplant. The CDR3 here is CASSSGVPYQPQHF. The CDR3 DNA reads as TGTGCCAGCAGTTCAGGAGTTCCTTATCAGCCCCAGCATTTT.